This TCR beta chain came from a study of blood T cell repertoires in COVID-19. Overall study context: In each case, the material was cDNA or gDNA derived from T cells, B-cell-depleted T cells, or PBMCs.

The CDR3 spans 15 residues. The germline V gene has CDR1 MNHEY and CDR2 SVGAGI. V lost 6 bases and J lost 4; bases outside the gene matches: 7. Study processing details: Cell counts per sample came from amplifying reference gene primers. The assay was immunoSEQ multiplex PCR, and TCRdb's table has in-frame clones only and misses some. From that table come the V and J calls and clone size; the DNA was used to work out D and trimming. The data show fewer than 350,000 clones, under 95% seen once. Those enrolled, adults aged 18 to 89 years, came from about two dozen US areas. Clinical history as reported by participants underpinned cohort assignment.

The sequenced material came from PBMCs or T cells enriched from blood (not recorded which). V gene TRBV6-5 combines with J gene TRBJ2-1, with 9 bases that match TRBD1. The clonotype comes from a woman aged 40-49 years with acute COVID-19. CDR3 residues: CASRGPGQGYNEQFF. DNA of the CDR3: TGTGCCAGCAGGGGCCCGGGACAGGGATACAATGAGCAGTTCTTC.